The 21 T cell receptor beta chains given below trace back to one sample, sequenced in a study of blood T cell repertoires in COVID-19 (dated by TCRdb to about 2020). The receptor library was made with the immunoSEQ multiplex PCR assay. TCRdb limited this immuneACCESS table to in-frame rearrangements with V and J called. A share of clones is missing; checked studies link under half to unresolved V genes, and the rest is unexplained. Here the sample has about 140,000 clones; over 75% occur a single time. The ten largest make up about 3.2% of the sample. The sample consisted of peripheral blood. These receptors were obtained from a man in his fifties with acute or convalescent COVID-19.

J is TRBJ1-2 and V is TRBV11-2; possible D gene TRBD1, 5 bases. The CDR3 has 13 residues. V lost 1 base and J 8 bases, leaving 11 bases between the germline ends. The germline CDR1 and CDR2 sequences are SGHAT and FQNNGV. The CDR3 nucleotides read TGTGCCAGCAGCTTAGCCAGGGTGGGAGGCTACACCTTC. Its translation: CASSLARVGGYTF.

CDR3 sequence (DNA): TGTGCCACCAGCGGCGGGGCTAGCTACAATGAGCAGTTCTTC. This translates into CATSGGASYNEQFF. This chain uses TRBV24-1 with TRBJ2-1; a possible D gene is TRBD2 (6 bases). Deletions cut 7 bases from V and 3 bases from J, with 12 bases between. CDR3 length: 14 residues. CDR1 is KGHDR, CDR2 SFDVKD, per germline.

The sample holds one count of this clone. J is TRBJ2-2 and V is TRBV12-3 or TRBV12-4; D is perhaps TRBD1 (6 bases). V gave up 4 bases and J gave up 12 bases, with 9 bases separating them. The CDR3 contains 11 residues. Here the CDR3 reads CASSSGQKLFF. The CDR3, as DNA: TGTGCCAGCAGTTCCGGACAGAAGCTGTTTTTT.

This chain links TRBV19 with TRBJ2-1; D is undetermined. Trimming left V 4 bases short and J 5 bases short, with 12 bases between. Germline CDR1 and CDR2: LNHDA and SQIVND (reference sequence). This CDR3 has 14 residues. The CDR3 loop is CASSRQDNHNEQFF. The DNA of the CDR3 is TGTGCCAGTAGTAGGCAGGATAATCACAATGAGCAGTTCTTC.

This clone appeared once. J is TRBJ2-3 and V is TRBV28, with a weak D call TRBD1 (6 bases). The germline V gene has CDR1 MDHEN and CDR2 SYDVKM. The CDR3 loop spans 15 amino acids. V was trimmed by 5 bases and J by 2 bases, leaving 14 bases between them. The DNA of the CDR3 is TGTGCCAGCAGTCAAAGACAGGAAATCACAGATACGCAGTATTTT. Amino acid sequence: CASSQRQEITDTQYF.

This clone has a single count. In DNA form, the CDR3 reads TGTGCCAGCAGCTTAAGAGGGGAGCAGTACTTC. It translates to CASSLRGEQYF. The chain combines TRBV7-9 with TRBJ2-7; a possible D gene is TRBD2 (5 bases). Looked up from germline, CDR1 is SEHNR and CDR2 is FQNEAQ (reference sequence). V dropped 2 bases and J dropped 7 bases, with 6 bases sitting between them. This CDR3 has 11 amino acids.

This sequence joins TRBV13 and TRBJ2-5; 16 bases fit TRBD2. Losses at the gene ends were 5 bases for V and 4 bases for J; bases not matched to a gene: 7. This CDR3 has 17 amino acids. Germline V gene lookup returns CDR1 PRHDT and CDR2 FYEKMQ (reference sequence). The CDR3: CASSLGTSGGAGETQYF. The CDR3 DNA reads as TGTGCCAGCAGCCTTGGGACTAGCGGGGGGGCTGGAGAGACCCAGTACTTC. The entire variable domain, with the rest obtained from reference TRBV13 and TRBJ2-5, is as follows: AAGVIQSPRHLIKEKRETATLKCYPIPRHDTVYWYQQGPGQDPQFLISFYEKMQSDKGSIPDRFSAQQFSDYHSELNMSSLELGDSALYFCASSLGTSGGAGETQYFGPGTRLLVL.

This chain joins TRBV10-3 and TRBJ1-6, with D possibly being TRBD1 (6 bases). This CDR3 has 14 residues. Per the germline V gene, CDR1 is ENHRY and CDR2 is SYGVKD. Between the trimmed V and J ends, which lost 3 bases and 7 bases, there was a span of 10 bases. CDR3 DNA sequence: TGTGCCATCAGTGAAACAGGGTTAAATTCACCCCTCCACTTT. It yields the protein CAISETGLNSPLHF.

V is TRBV18 and J is TRBJ1-4; 7 bases align to TRBD1. The CDR3 contains 17 residues. V shed 2 bases and J 7 bases; nucleotides not matched to a gene: 13. Germline lookup yields CDR1 KGHSH and CDR2 LQKENI. CDR3 amino acids: CASSPSSTGVGGEKLFF. DNA for the CDR3: TGTGCCAGCTCACCAAGCTCTACAGGGGTAGGGGGTGAAAAACTGTTTTTT.

The chain combines TRBV29-1 with TRBJ2-3; the match to TRBD1 covers 8 bases. The trim removed 3 bases at V and 4 bases at J, leaving 6 bases unmatched. Germline V gene data show CDR1 as SQVTM and CDR2 as ANQGSEA. The length of the CDR3 is 14 residues. The CDR3 region is CSVETGAAPDTQYF. The DNA of the CDR3 is TGCAGCGTTGAGACAGGGGCCGCGCCAGATACGCAGTATTTT.

The chain is built from TRBV18 and TRBJ1-4; a weak D match, TRBD1 (5 bases). The CDR3 totals 15 residues. Germline CDR1 reads KGHSH; CDR2 reads LQKENI. V was shortened by 1 base and J by 4 bases, with 10 bases between the two germline ends. The CDR3 DNA follows: TGTGCCAGCTCACCACAGGGGCTACATAATGAAAAACTGTTTTTT. As protein: CASSPQGLHNEKLFF.

V is TRBV7-9 and J is TRBJ2-5, with D perhaps matching TRBD1 (6 bases). Between the trimmed V and J ends, which lost 1 base and 4 bases, there was a span of 19 bases. This CDR3 spans 17 amino acids. CDR1 is SEHNR, CDR2 FQNEAQ, per germline (reference sequence). The CDR3 is CASSLVLRGPRGETQYF. CDR3 in DNA: TGTGCCAGCAGCTTAGTCTTACGCGGGCCCAGGGGAGAGACCCAGTACTTC. The whole variable domain, filled in from reference TRBV7-9 and TRBJ2-5, reads DTGVSQNPRHKITKRGQNVTFRCDPISEHNRLYWYRQTLGQGPEFLTYFQNEAQLEKSRLLSDRFSAERPKGSFSTLEIQRTEQGDSAMYLCASSLVLRGPRGETQYFGPGTRLLVL.

The chain employs TRBV5-8 and TRBJ1-2; D not certain. Deletions cut 3 bases from V and 5 bases from J, with 17 bases between. The CDR3 is 15 amino acids. Germline CDR1 reads SGHTS; CDR2 reads YDEGEE. CDR3 sequence: CASSSNTVEVYGYTF. The CDR3 nucleotides read TGTGCCAGCAGCTCGAACACAGTGGAGGTATATGGCTACACCTTC. The full variable domain, in which reference TRBV5-8 and TRBJ1-2 provide the parts outside the CDR3, is EAGVTQSPTHLIKTRGQQATLRCSPISGHTSVYWYQQALGLGLQFLLWYDEGEERNRGNFPPRFSGRQFPNYSSELNVNALELEDSALYLCASSSNTVEVYGYTFGSGTRLTVV.

The J gene is TRBJ1-5, the V gene TRBV10-3, with 8 bases lining up with TRBD1. Trimming took 5 bases from V and 4 from J; bases not matched to a gene: 7. CDR1 and CDR2 from the germline V gene are ENHRY and SYGVKD. The length of the CDR3 is 15 residues. The CDR3 loop reads CAISRGTGANQPQHF. The DNA of the CDR3 is TGTGCCATCAGTCGCGGGACAGGAGCTAATCAGCCCCAGCATTTT.

The chain joins TRBV19 to TRBJ2-1; 10 bases are a match to TRBD2. V shed 1 base and J 6 bases; nucleotides not matched to a gene: 3. The CDR3 spans 15 residues. Germline values: CDR1 LNHDA, CDR2 SQIVND (reference sequence). CDR3 residues: CASSIGLAGVNEQFF. The CDR3, as DNA: TGTGCCAGTAGTATAGGCCTAGCGGGAGTCAATGAGCAGTTCTTC.

This clone was counted a few times. Other nucleotide sequences in the sample specify the same CDR3. V is TRBV5-5 and J is TRBJ1-5, with a possible D match to TRBD1 (5 bases). Trimming removed 0 bases from V and 4 bases from J, with 8 bases in between. The germline V gene encodes CDR1 SGHKS and CDR2 YYEKEE (reference sequence). This CDR3 is built from 14 residues. CDR3 protein: CASSLVGGNQPQHF. The CDR3 DNA follows: TGTGCCAGCAGCTTGGTGGGGGGGAATCAGCCCCAGCATTTT.

This chain joins TRBV28 and TRBJ1-6; D is possibly TRBD1 (6 bases). This CDR3 has 15 amino acids. Germline loops: CDR1 MDHEN, CDR2 SYDVKM. Trimming left V 5 bases short and J 9 bases short, with 17 bases between. The CDR3 reads CASSILTGGRSPLHF. DNA of the CDR3: TGTGCCAGCAGTATCTTAACCGGGGGGCGTTCACCCCTCCACTTT.

This clone was detected only a few times. The chain carries TRBV20-1 and TRBJ2-3; D is possibly TRBD1 (6 bases). Germline V gives CDR1 DFQATT, CDR2 SNEGSKA (reference sequence). The length of the CDR3 is 11 residues. Trimming took 6 bases from V and 5 from J, leaving 9 bases between them. The CDR3 spells CSAPQGDTQYF. CDR3 nucleotides: TGCAGTGCGCCACAGGGAGATACGCAGTATTTT.

The rearrangement links TRBV5-4 to TRBJ1-2; D remains ambiguous. Germline V CDR1 and CDR2: SGHNT, YYREEE (reference sequence). The CDR3 sequence is 15 residues long. V lost 3 bases and J lost 0, with 12 bases in between. The CDR3 nucleotides read TGTGCCAGCAGCTCACTTTTTCGTGCTAACTATGGCTACACCTTC. The encoded protein is CASSSLFRANYGYTF.

This sequence joins TRBV27 and TRBJ1-3; D is ambiguous. CDR1 is MNHEY, CDR2 SMNVEV, per germline (reference sequence). This CDR3 comprises 16 residues. Trimming removed 4 bases at V and 0 bases at J, with 13 bases between. The CDR3 bases are TGTGCCAGCAGTTCCCAACCGTACAGCTCTGGAAACACCATATATTTT. It specifies CASSSQPYSSGNTIYF.

The gene calls are TRBV9 and TRBJ2-1; D remains unclear. V was clipped by 2 bases and J by 5 bases, with 8 bases between them. This CDR3 is 13 amino acids long. CDR1 is SGDLS and CDR2 is YYNGEE in the germline V gene. CDR3 bases: TGTGCCAGCAGCGTTATAGAGGACAATGAGCAGTTCTTC. Its translation: CASSVIEDNEQFF. Variable domain in full (rest from reference TRBV9 and TRBJ2-1): DSGVTQTPKHLITATGQRVTLRCSPRSGDLSVYWYQQSLDQGLQFLIQYYNGEERAKGNILERFSAQQFPDLHSELNLSSLELGDSALYFCASSVIEDNEQFFGPGTRLTVL.